This passage covers 32 T cell receptor beta chains from one sample sequenced in a study of T cell responses to AZD1222 COVID-19 vaccine. Libraries were prepared by immunoSEQ multiplex PCR; TCRdb keeps only in-frame clonotypes and omits some of them. The table includes 100,000 or so clones, about 91% detected once. The sample was peripheral blood, taken 28 days after the second AZD1222 dose. The receptor source for this set is an adult who received the AZD1222 COVID-19 vaccine.

The V call is TRBV7-2, the J call TRBJ2-7; 10 bases align to TRBD2. Germline V gene lookup returns CDR1 SGHTA and CDR2 FQGNSA. The CDR3 totals 19 residues. The ends lost 1 base at V and 7 bases at J; junction bases unmatched: 19. The CDR3 DNA sequence: TGTGCCAGCAGCTTAGATATCAGGGTTGGGACTAGCGCCCTTTTTGAGCAGTACTTC. Translation: CASSLDIRVGTSALFEQYF.

The CDR3 DNA is TGTGCCAGCAGTTACTTACACCGATCCTACGAGCAGTACTTC. Translated, it gives CASSYLHRSYEQYF. The chain joins TRBV6-2 or TRBV6-3 to TRBJ2-7; D ambiguous. The CDR3 runs 14 residues. Germline values: CDR1 MNHEY, CDR2 SVGEGT. Trimming removed 1 base from V and 1 base from J, with 8 bases in between.

This clone showed up just once. The V call is TRBV27, the J call TRBJ2-5, with 7 bases aligning to TRBD2. In germline, CDR1 is MNHEY, CDR2 SMNVEV (reference sequence). This CDR3 spans 14 amino acids. V lost 7 bases and J lost 7; bases outside the gene matches: 12. The CDR3 is CASTPGTSGGTQYF. In DNA form, the CDR3 reads TGTGCCAGCACTCCCGGGACGTCGGGAGGGACCCAGTACTTC.

The V gene is TRBV7-9, the J gene TRBJ2-7; D may correspond to TRBD1 or TRBD2 (5 bases each). The germline gives CDR1 SEHNR, CDR2 FQNEAQ (reference sequence). The CDR3 sequence is 15 residues long. The V end lost 5 bases, the J end lost 6 bases, and 20 bases lay between the germline ends. The CDR3 is CASSASGTGNTEQYF. The CDR3 DNA follows: TGTGCCAGCAGCGCCTCCGGGACGGGAAATACCGAGCAGTACTTC.

The chain has TRBV30 and TRBJ1-2, with a tentative D call TRBD1 (5 bases). Germline V CDR1 and CDR2: GTSNPN, SVGIG (reference sequence). The CDR3 is 12 residues long. V dropped 4 bases and J dropped 3 bases, with 9 bases sitting between them. CDR3 sequence: CAWTRAHYGYTF. The CDR3 region has the DNA TGTGCCTGGACCAGGGCGCACTATGGCTACACCTTC.

In this sample, this clone turned up once. V and J are TRBV5-1 and TRBJ1-1, with 8 positions matching TRBD1. This CDR3 has 17 residues. Unmatched junction bases numbered 12, after V lost 4 bases and J lost 1 base. The germline gives CDR1 SGHRS, CDR2 YFSETQ. The CDR3 is CASSLGQGGVGNTEAFF. The CDR3 coding sequence is TGCGCCAGCAGCCTCGGACAGGGTGGGGTGGGGAACACTGAAGCTTTCTTT.

The chain couples TRBV6-2 or TRBV6-3 to TRBJ2-3, with a tentative D call TRBD2 (6 bases). CDR1 MNHEY and CDR2 SVGEGT come from the germline V gene. The V end lost 3 bases, the J end lost 6 bases, and 10 bases lay between the germline ends. The CDR3 is made up of 13 amino acids. CDR3 protein: CASSYLAGDTQYF. In DNA form, the CDR3 reads TGTGCCAGCAGTTATCTGGCGGGGGATACGCAGTATTTT.

The rearrangement uses TRBV15 and TRBJ1-5; weak D call: TRBD1 (5 bases). The CDR3 is 17 residues long. Trimming stripped 0 bases from V and 2 bases from J, with 14 bases between. Germline values: CDR1 LNHNV, CDR2 YYDKDF (reference sequence). Here the CDR3 reads CATSRDRDSGRNQPQHF. As DNA, the CDR3 is TGTGCCACCAGCAGAGACAGGGATTCGGGGCGCAATCAGCCCCAGCATTTT.

V is TRBV21-1 and J is TRBJ2-3. TRBV21-1 is a listed pseudogene. The CDR3 runs to 13 residues. CDR3 nucleotide sequence: TGTGCCAGCAGCATAACAGTCGGGGATACGCAGTATTTT. This translates into CASSITVGDTQYF.

This chain uses TRBV3-1 (or the pseudogene TRBV3-2) with TRBJ1-1, with a weak D call TRBD1 (5 bases). Trimming pared 4 bases from V and 0 bases from J, leaving 9 bases between. CDR1 is LGHDT and CDR2 is YNNKEL in the germline V gene (reference sequence). The CDR3 is 14 residues long. The CDR3: CASSPTEMNTEAFF. The CDR3 region has the DNA TGTGCCAGCAGCCCGACAGAAATGAACACTGAAGCTTTCTTT.

The rearrangement joins TRBV28 to TRBJ1-2; D may be TRBD1 (6 bases). Trimming shortened V by 5 bases and J by 4 bases, and 11 bases separated the two germline ends. Per the germline V gene, CDR1 is MDHEN and CDR2 is SYDVKM. This CDR3 spans 13 amino acids. DNA for the CDR3: TGTGCCAGCAGTGAGGGGGGTGTCTATGGCTACACCTTC. Its protein product is CASSEGGVYGYTF.

The chain joins TRBV6-5 to TRBJ2-1; 10 bases align to TRBD1. Losses at the gene ends were 5 bases for V and 7 bases for J; bases not matched to a gene: 5. This CDR3 is built from 14 residues. Germline V gene data show CDR1 as MNHEY and CDR2 as SVGAGI. The CDR3 region has the DNA TGTGCCAGCAGTCCGGGACAGGGGCCGAATGAGCAGTTCTTC. As protein: CASSPGQGPNEQFF.

V gene TRBV15 combines with J gene TRBJ1-2; D gene unclear. The CDR3 has 13 residues. The germline V gene encodes CDR1 LNHNV and CDR2 YYDKDF (reference sequence). Trimming pared 4 bases from V and 4 bases from J, leaving 10 bases between. CDR3 in amino acids: CATSTQKFYGYTF. Written as DNA, the CDR3 is TGTGCCACCAGCACGCAGAAGTTCTATGGCTACACCTTC.

This rearrangement joins TRBV2 to TRBJ2-2, with a possible D match to TRBD1 (5 bases). Germline V CDR1 and CDR2: SNHLY, FYNNEI. This CDR3 region has 14 residues. Trimming cost V 6 bases and J 1 base, with 9 bases left between them. The CDR3 spells CASRTVLNTGELFF. In DNA form, the CDR3 reads TGTGCCAGCAGGACAGTCTTGAACACCGGGGAGCTGTTTTTT.

The chain links TRBV5-1 to TRBJ1-4; D gene ambiguous. This CDR3 comprises 14 residues. With 7 bases removed from V and 3 bases from J, the gap between germline ends came to 13 bases. Germline CDR1 and CDR2: SGHRS and YFSETQ. CDR3 loop: CASRESAANEKLFF. CDR3 DNA: TGCGCCAGCCGGGAAAGCGCGGCTAATGAAAAACTGTTTTTT.

J is TRBJ1-3 and V is TRBV7-8; the D is unclear. Germline V gives CDR1 SGHVS, CDR2 FQNEAQ. The CDR3 covers 14 residues. V gave up 5 bases and J gave up 2 bases, with 10 bases separating them. DNA of the CDR3: TGTGCCAGCAGCCGCCCCGAAGCTGGAAACACCATATATTTT. Amino acids: CASSRPEAGNTIYF.

This chain links TRBV2 with TRBJ1-2; D is uncertain. V lost 6 bases and J lost 6, with 14 bases in between. Germline lookup yields CDR1 SNHLY and CDR2 FYNNEI. The CDR3 spans 13 residues. In nucleotides, the CDR3 is TGTGCCAGCAGCCGGAGAGGGAGCGATGGCTACACCTTC. This codes for CASSRRGSDGYTF.

This chain joins TRBV5-6 and TRBJ2-7; 9 bases agree with TRBD1. The germline gives CDR1 SGHDT, CDR2 YYEEEE. The CDR3 loop spans 15 amino acids. The trim removed 0 bases at V and 2 bases at J, leaving 3 bases unmatched. The CDR3: CASSLGTGGPYEQYF. Here the CDR3 DNA reads TGTGCCAGCAGCTTGGGAACAGGGGGCCCCTACGAGCAGTACTTC.

The chain recombines TRBV27 with TRBJ2-5; 7 nucleotides match TRBD1. CDR3 length: 14 residues. Germline V gene data show CDR1 as MNHEY and CDR2 as SMNVEV (reference sequence). Unmatched junction bases numbered 10, after V lost 6 bases and J lost 6 bases. CDR3 residues: CASRRTGQTKTQYF. The DNA of the CDR3 is TGTGCCAGCAGAAGAACGGGACAGACGAAGACCCAGTACTTC.

The chain is built from TRBV28 and TRBJ2-1; TRBD2 matches 9 bases. J gave up 4 bases and V 6 bases, and 4 bases lay outside the gene matches. Germline-derived CDR1 and CDR2 are MDHEN and SYDVKM. This CDR3 is 14 amino acids long. CDR3 sequence: CASRGTSRYNEQFF. CDR3 bases: TGTGCCAGCAGGGGGACTAGCCGGTACAATGAGCAGTTCTTC.

The chain combines TRBV19 with TRBJ1-2, with D possibly matching TRBD1 (6 bases). Trimming took off 3 bases at V and 4 bases at J, with 9 bases between the two ends. The CDR3 totals 13 residues. The germline CDR1 and CDR2 sequences are LNHDA and SQIVND (reference sequence). CDR3 residues: CASSMGAGYGYTF. CDR3 in DNA: TGTGCCAGTAGTATGGGGGCTGGCTATGGCTACACCTTC.

The CDR3 nucleotides read TGTGCCAGCTCACCACCCACTACCGGGACAGGGGTTGAGCAGTACTTC. Translated: CASSPPTTGTGVEQYF. The chain has TRBV18 and TRBJ2-7; 10 nucleotides match TRBD1. The junction had 9 bases not matched to a gene; V was cut back by 0 bases and J by 7 bases. Germline-derived CDR1 and CDR2 are KGHSH and LQKENI. This CDR3 is built from 16 residues.

The rearrangement joins TRBV18 to TRBJ1-4, with D possibly TRBD1 on 5 matching bases. Trimming left V 0 bases short and J 0 bases short, with 8 bases between. The CDR3 totals 16 residues. Germline CDR1 and CDR2: KGHSH and LQKENI. This chain's CDR3 is CASSPPTAATNEKLFF. The CDR3 DNA reads TGTGCCAGCTCACCACCGACAGCGGCAACTAATGAAAAACTGTTTTTT.

Of note for this clone: Other DNA sequences of this sample code for an identical CDR3. The rearrangement uses TRBV15 and TRBJ2-7, with D tentatively TRBD1 (6 bases). Trimming left V 0 bases short and J 1 base short, with 7 bases between. CDR3 length equals 14 residues. The germline V gene has CDR1 LNHNV and CDR2 YYDKDF (reference sequence). CDR3: CATSREGGSYEQYF. CDR3 coding DNA: TGTGCCACCAGCAGAGAAGGGGGATCCTACGAGCAGTACTTC.

This sequence joins TRBV29-1 and TRBJ2-1; D remains ambiguous. The V end lost 7 bases, the J end lost 14 bases, and 18 bases lay between the germline ends. The CDR3 is made up of 11 amino acids. CDR1 is SQVTM, CDR2 ANQGSEA, per germline. The CDR3 sequence is CSGLTAGLKFF. CDR3 nucleotide sequence: TGCAGCGGTCTAACAGCAGGATTGAAGTTCTTC.

This clone appeared a single time. The V call is TRBV6-2 or TRBV6-3, the J call TRBJ1-5; D perhaps matches TRBD1 (6 bases). This CDR3 is 16 amino acids long. V lost 0 bases, J lost 2 bases, and 11 bases lay in between. Per germline, CDR1 MNHEY and CDR2 SVGEGT. The CDR3 here is CASSYSGGRRNQPQHF. The CDR3 DNA sequence: TGTGCCAGCAGTTACTCGGGGGGGCGTCGCAATCAGCCCCAGCATTTT.

This chain connects TRBV9 to TRBJ2-7; TRBD2 is a possible D gene (6 bases). V was trimmed by 3 bases and J by 0 bases, leaving 19 bases between them. Looked up from germline, CDR1 is SGDLS and CDR2 is YYNGEE. The CDR3 is 17 residues long. CDR3 loop: CASSAERGWAGSYEQYF. The CDR3 coding sequence is TGTGCCAGCAGCGCTGAACGGGGGTGGGCGGGCTCCTACGAGCAGTACTTC.

The genes are TRBV7-2 and TRBJ2-7; 8 bases match TRBD2. CDR3 length: 15 amino acids. Germline lookup yields CDR1 SGHTA and CDR2 FQGNSA. V trimming: 5 bases; J trimming: 5 bases; junction bases outside the gene matches: 11. In nucleotides, the CDR3 is TGTGCCAGCAGCCCTCGGAAAGCGGGGGTCGACGAGCAGTACTTC. Amino acid sequence: CASSPRKAGVDEQYF.

This chain connects TRBV30 to TRBJ1-5; TRBD1 matches 9 bases. Germline assignment: CDR1 GTSNPN and CDR2 SVGIG (reference sequence). J gave up 8 bases and V 0 bases, and 8 bases lay outside the gene matches. This CDR3 spans 15 amino acids. The CDR3 loop is CAWSVPGQGREPQHF. CDR3 nucleotide sequence: TGTGCCTGGAGTGTACCGGGACAGGGACGTGAGCCCCAGCATTTT.

This clone has a single count. The chain carries TRBV13 and TRBJ2-1; TRBD2 aligns across 7 bases. Per germline, CDR1 PRHDT and CDR2 FYEKMQ (reference sequence). This CDR3 is built from 14 residues. V shed 6 bases, J shed 4 bases, and the junction held 6 bases outside the gene matches. The CDR3 loop reads CASRAGVGYNEQFF. The CDR3, as DNA: TGTGCCAGCAGGGCGGGAGTGGGTTACAATGAGCAGTTCTTC.

The rearrangement links TRBV27 to TRBJ2-1, with 7 nucleotides matching TRBD1. Germline trimming cut 4 bases from V and 4 bases from J; bases unmatched to any gene: 10. Looked up from germline, CDR1 is MNHEY and CDR2 is SMNVEV (reference sequence). This CDR3 contains 16 residues. The CDR3 is CASSSTTDRSYNEQFF. Written as DNA, the CDR3 is TGTGCCAGCAGTTCAACCACGGACAGGTCATACAATGAGCAGTTCTTC.

The chain employs TRBV7-2 and TRBJ2-7; 10 bases are shared with TRBD2. CDR3 length equals 13 residues. Germline V gene sequence: CDR1 SGHTA, CDR2 FQGNSA. The ends lost 10 bases at V and 4 bases at J; junction bases unmatched: 7. The CDR3: CATRLAGYYEQYF. The CDR3 DNA follows: TGTGCCACCAGACTAGCGGGTTATTACGAGCAGTACTTC.